The 28 T cell receptor beta chains presented below share a single source sample, sequenced in a study of T cells in Graves' hyperthyroidism and ophthalmopathy. What was amplified from RNA transcripts were TCR beta CDR3 regions. During a first-round RT-PCR of the TCR CDR3, the HTBI primer set was used. From the multiplex PCR reads, TCRdb called clonotypes with MiXCR, one entry per CDR3 protein. Among fewer than 900,000 distinct CDR3 sequences, around 15% were seen once, and the ten largest hold around 7.7%. Sequencing was performed on blood. These receptors were collected from a man younger than 35 with Graves' hyperthyroidism.

About this clonotype: A much larger clone is a single base away; this may be a read error. This chain connects TRBV20-1 to TRBJ2-7; D is uncertain. The CDR3 runs to 14 residues. Germline CDR1 DFQATT, CDR2 SNEGSKA (reference sequence). The CDR3 sequence: CSARDLALSYGQYF. CDR3 DNA sequence: TGCAGTGCTAGAGATTTGGCCCTTTCCTACGGGCAGTACTTC.

V is TRBV20-1 and J is TRBJ2-7, with 9 nucleotides matching TRBD1. Germline loops: CDR1 DFQATT, CDR2 SNEGSKA (reference sequence). V trimming: 1 base; J trimming: 3 bases; junction bases outside the gene matches: 4. The CDR3 is 14 amino acids. CDR3 loop: CSARGTGVYYEQYF. The CDR3 coding sequence is TGCAGTGCTAGAGGGACAGGGGTTTACTACGAGCAGTACTTC.

This clonotype has only a few counts. V and J are TRBV7-9 and TRBJ2-1; D remains ambiguous. In germline, CDR1 is SEHNR, CDR2 FQNEAQ (reference sequence). The CDR3 is made up of 13 amino acids. The V end lost 4 bases, the J end lost 3 bases, and 7 bases lay between the germline ends. The CDR3 reads CASSSSLYNEQFF. CDR3 in DNA: TGTGCCAGCAGCTCCAGCCTCTACAATGAGCAGTTCTTC.

This clonotype came up many times. The V call is TRBV2, the J call TRBJ2-7; TRBD2 is a possible D gene (6 bases). Germline V lookup: CDR1 SNHLY, CDR2 FYNNEI. The CDR3 is made up of 14 amino acids. V was clipped by 5 bases and J by 2 bases, with 13 bases between them. Here the CDR3 reads CASSTGTLAYEQYF. Here the CDR3 DNA reads TGTGCCAGCAGTACCGGGACTCTAGCCTACGAGCAGTACTTC.

The rearrangement links TRBV7-2 to TRBJ2-5; no clear D gene. The V gene's germline CDR1 is SGHTA and CDR2 FQGNSA. The CDR3 has 14 amino acids. Trimming left V 1 base short and J 4 bases short, with 10 bases between. CDR3: CASSLVLTGETQYF. The CDR3 DNA reads as TGTGCCAGCAGCTTAGTCTTAACGGGAGAGACCCAGTACTTC.

The genes are TRBV6-2 or TRBV6-3 and TRBJ2-2; D is uncertain. This CDR3 has 13 residues. Germline V gives CDR1 MNHEY, CDR2 SVGEGT. V shed 6 bases and J shed 4 bases, with 9 bases lying between them. The DNA for the CDR3 is TGTGCCAGCAGGCTGGACGGCACCGGGGAGCTGTTTTTT. Translated: CASRLDGTGELFF.

The table lists this clonotype with many counts. V is TRBV28 and J is TRBJ1-1; no clear D. Germline-derived CDR1 and CDR2 are MDHEN and SYDVKM. The V end was cut by 3 bases, the J end by 4 bases, with 9 bases between. The CDR3 contains 13 residues. DNA of the CDR3: TGTGCCAGCAGTTTCGGGATGGGCACTGAAGCTTTCTTT. Its translation is CASSFGMGTEAFF.

Only a few counts were recorded for this clonotype. The rearrangement uses TRBV6-1 and TRBJ1-1; TRBD1 matches 7 bases. Losses at the gene ends were 5 bases for V and 5 bases for J; bases not matched to a gene: 11. The germline V gene has CDR1 MNHNS and CDR2 SASEGT. CDR3 length equals 15 residues. The CDR3 DNA follows: TGTGCCAGCAGTTTCTCCTCGACAGGGAGGACTGAAGCTTTCTTT. Translation gives CASSFSSTGRTEAFF.

The sample holds many counts of this clonotype. This chain joins TRBV6-1 and TRBJ1-2; 8 bases align to TRBD1. The germline V gene encodes CDR1 MNHNS and CDR2 SASEGT. The ends lost 6 bases at V and 4 bases at J; junction bases unmatched: 10. CDR3 length: 15 amino acids. CDR3 sequence reads: CASRDRVGSGYGYTF. DNA for the CDR3: TGTGCCAGCAGGGACAGGGTAGGGAGTGGCTATGGCTACACCTTC.

In regard to this clonotype: At one end the junction does not follow the germline gene, possibly because of a read error. This rearrangement joins TRBV29-1 to TRBJ2-7; D unclear. Germline V CDR1 and CDR2: SQVTM, ANQGSEA. This CDR3 contains 12 residues. CDR3 coding DNA: TGCGGCGTTAGTCCCGGATTAAACGAGCAGTACTTC. Translating gives CGVSPGLNEQYF.

V gene TRBV28 combines with J gene TRBJ2-2, with no clear D. Deletions cut 7 bases from V and 1 base from J, with 7 bases between. This CDR3 is 13 amino acids long. From germline, CDR1 is MDHEN and CDR2 SYDVKM. CDR3 region: CASMKGNTGELFF. The CDR3 DNA sequence: TGTGCCAGCATGAAAGGGAACACCGGGGAGCTGTTTTTT.

The gene calls are TRBV20-1 and TRBJ2-7; 13 bases are shared with TRBD2. V gave up 5 bases and J gave up 6 bases; unmatched junction bases: 4. There are 13 residues in the CDR3. CDR1 is DFQATT, CDR2 SNEGSKA, per germline (reference sequence). CDR3 residues: CSAGGLAGFEQYF. The DNA of the CDR3 is TGCAGTGCTGGGGGACTAGCGGGATTCGAGCAGTACTTC.

This clonotype occurred many times. V gene TRBV19 combines with J gene TRBJ2-7; TRBD1 is a possible D gene (6 bases). The CDR3 length is 16 residues. The V gene's germline CDR1 is LNHDA and CDR2 SQIVND (reference sequence). V shed 5 bases and J shed 7 bases, with 24 bases lying between them. CDR3 sequence (DNA): TGTGCCAGTAGTCCCGGACAGCTTGGACGACTCGGGGAGCAGTACTTC. The encoded protein is CASSPGQLGRLGEQYF. The complete variable domain, with remaining parts taken from reference TRBV19 and TRBJ2-7, reads DGGITQSPKYLFRKEGQNVTLSCEQNLNHDAMYWYRQDPGQGLRLIYYSQIVNDFQKGDIAEGYSVSREKKESFPLTVTSAQKNPTAFYLCASSPGQLGRLGEQYFGPGTRLTVT.

This clonotype was seen at least ten times. This chain joins TRBV20-1 and TRBJ2-5, with 8 bases lining up with TRBD2. The V gene's germline CDR1 is DFQATT and CDR2 SNEGSKA (reference sequence). V was clipped by 0 bases and J by 5 bases; unmatched bases: 14. CDR3 length: 17 amino acids. The CDR3 coding sequence is TGCAGTGCTAGAGATCTGCAGAGCGGGAGCGGGGAGGAGACCCAGTACTTC. Translation gives CSARDLQSGSGEETQYF.

As concerns this clonotype: Since a much larger clone is just one base distant, this may be a read error. This CDR3 fails to terminate in the conserved phenylalanine or tryptophan, so it likely reflects a read error. The chain recombines TRBV2 with TRBJ2-5, with D perhaps matching TRBD1 (5 bases). Trimming took off 1 base at V and 6 bases at J, with 9 bases between the two ends. The CDR3 covers 13 residues. Germline-derived CDR1 and CDR2 are SNHLY and FYNNEI. CDR3 DNA: TGTGCCAGCAGTGAAGAGGGGCGGCAGACCCAGTACCTC. Protein: CASSEEGRQTQYL.

This chain links TRBV12-3 or TRBV12-4 with TRBJ1-3, with TRBD1 as a possible D gene (5 bases). Trimming took off 6 bases at V and 5 bases at J, with 20 bases between the two ends. CDR3 length equals 16 residues. The CDR3 region is CASRPTPNQGRNTIYF. CDR3 nucleotides: TGTGCCAGCAGGCCTACCCCGAACCAGGGAAGAAACACCATATATTTT.

The chain joins TRBV20-1 to TRBJ2-7, with D perhaps assigned TRBD1 or TRBD2 (6 bases each). CDR1 and CDR2 from the germline V gene are DFQATT and SNEGSKA (reference sequence). The CDR3 sequence is 13 residues long. V shed 3 bases and J shed 7 bases, with 16 bases lying between them. The chain's CDR3 is CSARGGGPGEQYF. The CDR3 coding sequence is TGCAGTGCTAGGGGGGGCGGGCCGGGGGAGCAGTACTTC.

The chain joins TRBV27 to TRBJ2-7; D is ambiguous. The germline V and J ends were trimmed by 5 bases and 3 bases, with 11 bases remaining between them. From germline, CDR1 is MNHEY and CDR2 SMNVEV (reference sequence). The CDR3 is made up of 13 amino acids. CDR3 coding DNA: TGTGCCAGCAGTCCCTACCAGGACTACGAGCAGTACTTC. Its translation: CASSPYQDYEQYF.

This clonotype was picked up many times. The genes are TRBV27 and TRBJ2-1, with 7 bases lining up with TRBD2. V gave up 7 bases and J gave up 6 bases; unmatched junction bases: 12. The length of the CDR3 is 15 residues. Germline values: CDR1 MNHEY, CDR2 SMNVEV (reference sequence). The CDR3 spells CASTEGLRGSNEQFF. The CDR3 DNA sequence: TGTGCCAGCACCGAGGGACTGCGGGGGTCCAATGAGCAGTTCTTC.

This clonotype was seen repeatedly, ten times or more. The V gene is TRBV28, the J gene TRBJ2-5; TRBD2 might be the D (7 bases). Per the germline V gene, CDR1 is MDHEN and CDR2 is SYDVKM. The CDR3 is made up of 16 amino acids. V lost 6 bases and J 2 bases, leaving 19 bases between the germline ends. The CDR3 DNA reads TGTGCCAGCAGCCCTTCGCGGGGAGGGGGGCAAGAGACCCAGTACTTC. It codes for CASSPSRGGGQETQYF.

The rearrangement uses TRBV5-4 and TRBJ1-3; D perhaps matches TRBD1 (6 bases). CDR1 is SGHNT, CDR2 YYREEE, per germline (reference sequence). CDR3 length: 16 residues. V was cut by 4 bases and J by 0 bases, with 14 bases left in between. This CDR3 is CASSPTGFNSGNTIYF. CDR3 nucleotide sequence: TGTGCCAGCAGCCCGACAGGTTTTAACTCTGGAAACACCATATATTTT.

Concerning this clonotype itself: A much larger clone differs from this one at a single base, so this may be a read error. Written as DNA, the CDR3 is TGTGCCAGCAGCGTTGCCTCCACGGGAGGAGGCACAGATACGCAGTATTTT. Protein sequence: CASSVASTGGGTDTQYF. The chain recombines TRBV11-1 with TRBJ2-3; TRBD2 agrees at 7 bases. Trimming at V came to 5 bases and at J to 1 base, leaving 12 bases not matched to a gene. The length of the CDR3 is 17 residues. CDR1 is SGHAT, CDR2 FQDESV, per germline (reference sequence).

This clonotype occurred many times. The chain carries TRBV28 and TRBJ2-7, with TRBD2 as a possible D gene (5 bases). CDR3 length: 13 amino acids. The V gene's germline CDR1 is MDHEN and CDR2 SYDVKM. The V end was cut by 3 bases, the J end by 3 bases, with 9 bases between. The CDR3 loop is CASSLGRFYEQYF. In nucleotides, the CDR3 is TGTGCCAGCAGTTTGGGGAGATTCTACGAGCAGTACTTC.

Concerning this clonotype itself: Being one base from a much bigger clone, this may be a read error. The chain uses TRBV5-1 and TRBJ1-1; tentative D call: TRBD1 (6 bases). The CDR3 consists of 17 residues. The germline CDR1 and CDR2 sequences are SGHRS and YFSETQ. V was shortened by 4 bases and J by 0 bases, with 19 bases between the two germline ends. The CDR3 region is CASSLQTGLPMNTEAFF. The CDR3 DNA reads as TGCGCCAGCAGCCTTCAGACAGGACTTCCTATGAACACTGAAGCTTTCTTT. Full variable domain (missing parts from reference TRBV5-1 and TRBJ1-1): KAGVTQTPRYLIKTRGQQVTLSCSPISGHRSVSWYQQTPGQGLQFLFEYFSETQRNKGNFPGRFSGRQFSNSRSEMNVSTLELGDSALYLCASSLQTGLPMNTEAFFGQGTRLTVV.

This clonotype was found many times. V gene TRBV10-3 combines with J gene TRBJ2-1, with D tentatively TRBD1 or TRBD2 (5 bases each). Trimming shortened V by 2 bases and J by 5 bases, and 13 bases separated the two germline ends. In germline, CDR1 is ENHRY, CDR2 SYGVKD. The CDR3 runs to 15 residues. CDR3 nucleotide sequence: TGTGCCATCAGTGAGCGCAGGGACGGGAACAATGAGCAGTTCTTC. As protein: CAISERRDGNNEQFF.

Here the CDR3 reads CASSIGENQPQHF. CDR3 bases: TGTGCCAGTAGTATCGGAGAAAATCAGCCCCAGCATTTT. The gene calls are TRBV19 and TRBJ1-5; no reliable D call. CDR3 length: 13 amino acids. Deletions cut 3 bases from V and 4 bases from J, with 7 bases between. Germline CDR1 is LNHDA and CDR2 is SQIVND (reference sequence).

This clonotype showed up just a few times. V usage is TRBV19 and J usage is TRBJ2-3; 9 bases match TRBD2. The trim removed 5 bases at V and 6 bases at J, leaving 6 bases unmatched. Germline V CDR1 and CDR2: LNHDA, SQIVND (reference sequence). The CDR3 extends over 14 amino acids. This CDR3 is CASSAGGPRDTQYF. The CDR3 nucleotides read TGTGCCAGTAGTGCGGGAGGGCCCCGTGATACGCAGTATTTT.

This clonotype was observed a handful of times. The V gene is TRBV3-1, the J gene TRBJ2-1, with 13 nucleotides matching TRBD2. The CDR3 runs to 19 residues. V dropped 5 bases and J dropped 6; count of bases not matched to a gene: 16. Germline CDR1 is LGHDT and CDR2 is YNNKEL (reference sequence). CDR3 nucleotide sequence: TGTGCCAGCAGCAACCCTTGGACTAGCGGGAGAGGTTTGGGCAATGAGCAGTTCTTC. It codes for CASSNPWTSGRGLGNEQFF.